The 12 T cell receptor beta chains listed next were all sequenced from one sample in a study of T cell repertoires in cytomegalovirus infection (dated by TCRdb to 2018 to 2020). Antigens of these TCRs are unknown. This specimen's treatment or condition label, per the study, means: in vitro stimulation with specific CMV peptide epitopes to enrich CMV-specific T cells. The instrument given in TCRdb is Illumina HiSeq 1500. In TCRdb, the public reads were trimmed at Q25 with fastp and aligned with MiXCR, with productive beta chains retained. Each entry merges the rows of one CDR3 protein and shows their most common DNA and genes. Present in this sample are about half a million distinct CDR3 sequences, roughly a third of which were seen just once. Jointly, the top ten make up 15% to 20% of the sample. Material: cultured PBMCs, obtained from culture after CMV antigen stimulation. These receptors all come from a human donor in good health (CMV status not recorded). Some clones in this sample may be carry-over from other donors' samples.

V and J are TRBV7-6 and TRBJ2-3; 13 bases agree with TRBD2. CDR1 and CDR2 from the germline V gene are SGHVS and FNYEAQ. V shed 5 bases and J 6 bases; nucleotides not matched to a gene: 5. The CDR3 runs to 15 residues. The CDR3 region has the DNA TGTGCCAGCAGCCGGGGACTAGCGGGAAGGGATACGCAGTATTTT. It yields the protein CASSRGLAGRDTQYF.

This clonotype was seen only once. The chain uses TRBV6-6 and TRBJ2-3; D might be TRBD1 or TRBD2, each matching 5 bases. The CDR3 is made up of 18 amino acids. CDR1 MNHNY and CDR2 SVGAGI come from the germline V gene (reference sequence). The ends were cut back, 0 bases at V and 8 bases at J, with 24 bases in the middle. CDR3 bases: TGTGCCAGCAGTTACTCCTTAACCGGAGGACACCCTACGGGTACGCAGTATTTT. Its translation: CASSYSLTGGHPTGTQYF.

This clonotype appeared a few times. DNA for the CDR3: TGTGCCAGCAGCTTAAATAGCGGGAGGGCTGATGAGCAGTTCTTC. It codes for CASSLNSGRADEQFF. V usage is TRBV7-2 and J usage is TRBJ2-1, with 11 bases identical to TRBD2. CDR1 and CDR2 from the germline V gene are SGHTA and FQGNSA. This CDR3 is 15 amino acids long. With V trimmed by 2 bases and J by 8 bases, 5 bases remained unmatched.

This clonotype appeared a few times. V gene TRBV7-8 combines with J gene TRBJ1-2; a weak D match, TRBD1 (5 bases). Trimming took off 1 base at V and 2 bases at J, with 14 bases between the two ends. The CDR3 spans 16 residues. Per the germline V gene, CDR1 is SGHVS and CDR2 is FQNEAQ. This CDR3 is CASSLVPGQGNYGYTF. The CDR3 region has the DNA TGTGCCAGCAGCTTAGTACCGGGGCAGGGAAACTATGGCTACACCTTC.

The chain combines TRBV12-3 or TRBV12-4 with TRBJ2-1; TRBD2 matches at 9 bases. The CDR3 length is 14 residues. With 5 bases clipped from V and 9 bases from J, the junction kept 8 bases outside the gene matches. CDR3: CASSESGLASEQFF. CDR3 bases: TGTGCCAGCAGTGAATCGGGACTAGCTAGTGAGCAGTTCTTC.

J is TRBJ2-3 and V is TRBV6-5; D unresolved. Germline CDR1 MNHEY, CDR2 SVGAGI. V was cut by 2 bases and J by 10 bases, with 7 bases left in between. The CDR3 length is 11 residues. CDR3 nucleotide sequence: TGTGCCAGCAGTTACCTCTCGGCGCAGTATTTT. Amino acids: CASSYLSAQYF.

This clonotype was observed at least ten times. The V call is TRBV12-3 or TRBV12-4, the J call TRBJ1-1; D may be TRBD1 (5 bases). The CDR3 length is 16 residues. Trimming took 7 bases from V and 4 from J, leaving 22 bases between them. CDR3 region: CASTGGGKGRVTEAFF. CDR3 nucleotides: TGTGCCAGCACCGGTGGGGGGAAAGGGAGGGTCACTGAAGCTTTCTTT.

V gene TRBV14 combines with J gene TRBJ2-1; 11 nucleotides line up with TRBD2. CDR3 length equals 13 residues. CDR1 is SGHDN, CDR2 FVKESK, per germline. The J segment lost 15 bases and the V segment lost 4 bases, leaving 8 bases of the junction unmatched. CDR3 region: CASSPIAGGRRFF. The CDR3 DNA reads TGTGCCAGCAGCCCGATAGCGGGAGGGCGGAGGTTCTTC.

The rearrangement links TRBV15 to TRBJ2-1; 12 nucleotides line up with TRBD2. Per the germline V gene, CDR1 is LNHNV and CDR2 is YYDKDF (reference sequence). Germline trimming cut 0 bases from V and 9 bases from J; bases unmatched to any gene: 3. The CDR3 covers 15 residues. The CDR3 sequence is CATSRELLAGGEQFF. Here the CDR3 DNA reads TGTGCCACCAGCAGAGAGTTACTAGCGGGAGGTGAGCAGTTCTTC.

This clonotype was seen a few times. The V and J genes are TRBV7-2 and TRBJ2-7; D may be TRBD2 (6 bases). This CDR3 comprises 16 residues. V lost 2 bases to trimming and J lost 0 bases, with 14 bases between them. The germline V gene has CDR1 SGHTA and CDR2 FQGNSA. Here the CDR3 DNA reads TGTGCCAGCAGCTTAATATTGCGGGACCTCTCCTACGAGCAGTACTTC. It specifies CASSLILRDLSYEQYF.

The chain couples TRBV12-3 or TRBV12-4 to TRBJ1-1, with 7 positions matching TRBD1. The CDR3 is 12 residues long. V shed 2 bases, J shed 9 bases, and the junction held 3 bases outside the gene matches. The CDR3 is CASSLIRGQAFF. Here the CDR3 DNA reads TGTGCCAGCAGTTTAATAAGGGGGCAAGCTTTCTTT.

The V gene is TRBV7-2, the J gene TRBJ1-1, with a tentative D call TRBD1 (6 bases). Germline CDR1 reads SGHTA; CDR2 reads FQGNSA. The CDR3 is made up of 13 amino acids. The V and J ends lost 3 bases and 6 bases respectively, with 11 bases between them. The CDR3 here is CASSFWGGPEAFF. DNA of the CDR3: TGTGCCAGCAGCTTTTGGGGGGGCCCTGAAGCTTTCTTT.